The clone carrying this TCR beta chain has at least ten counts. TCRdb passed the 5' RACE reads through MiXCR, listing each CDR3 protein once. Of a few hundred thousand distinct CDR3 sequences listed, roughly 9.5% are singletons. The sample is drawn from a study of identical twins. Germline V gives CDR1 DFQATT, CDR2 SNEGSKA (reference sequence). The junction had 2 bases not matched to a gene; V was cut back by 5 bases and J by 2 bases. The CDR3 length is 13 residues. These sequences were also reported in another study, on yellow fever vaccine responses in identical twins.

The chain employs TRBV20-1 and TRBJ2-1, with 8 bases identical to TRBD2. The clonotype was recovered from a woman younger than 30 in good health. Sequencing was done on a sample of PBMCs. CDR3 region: CSAPGGAYNEQFF. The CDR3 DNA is TGCAGTGCTCCGGGAGGGGCCTACAATGAGCAGTTCTTC.